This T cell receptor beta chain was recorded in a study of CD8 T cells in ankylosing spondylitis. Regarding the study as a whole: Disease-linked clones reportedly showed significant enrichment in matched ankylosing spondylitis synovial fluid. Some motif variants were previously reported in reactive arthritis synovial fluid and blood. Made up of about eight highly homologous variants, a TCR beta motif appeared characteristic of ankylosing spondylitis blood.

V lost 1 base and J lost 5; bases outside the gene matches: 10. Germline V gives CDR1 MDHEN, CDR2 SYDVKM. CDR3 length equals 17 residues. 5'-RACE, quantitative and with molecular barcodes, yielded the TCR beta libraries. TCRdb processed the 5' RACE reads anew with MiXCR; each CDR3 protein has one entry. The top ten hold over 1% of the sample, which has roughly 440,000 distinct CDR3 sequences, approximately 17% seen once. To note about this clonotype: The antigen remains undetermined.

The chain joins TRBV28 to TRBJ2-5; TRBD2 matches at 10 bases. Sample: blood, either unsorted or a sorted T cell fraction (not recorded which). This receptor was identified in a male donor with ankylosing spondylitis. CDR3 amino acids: CASSLSLAGAAEETQYF. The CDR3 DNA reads TGTGCCAGCAGTTTATCTCTAGCGGGGGCAGCGGAGGAGACCCAGTACTTC.